This T cell receptor (beta chain) was sequenced during a study of T cells in Graves' hyperthyroidism and ophthalmopathy. Uncontrolled infection, other autoimmune disease, pregnancy or lactation excluded patients. Study results and caveats: In the analysis, a 13 V-J model separated ophthalmopathy from stable hyperthyroidism.

This clonotype was counted ten times or more. Its antigen is still unknown. Amplified regions were TCR beta CDR3 sequences from RNA transcripts. First-round RT-PCR with HTBI primers amplified the TCR CDR3 region. TCRdb re-analysed the multiplex PCR reads in MiXCR, keeping a single row per CDR3 protein. This table has around 420,000 distinct CDR3 sequences, about 15% appearing once. The CDR3 has 13 amino acids. V was trimmed by 0 bases and J by 4 bases, leaving 7 bases between them. Germline V CDR1 and CDR2: GTSNPN, SVGIG (reference sequence). This clonotype was sampled from a woman between 18 and 30 years old with Graves' hyperthyroidism. The sequenced material came from blood. V gene TRBV30 combines with J gene TRBJ1-5, with D unclear. In DNA, the CDR3 is TGTGCCTGGAGTGTAGACCTTAATCAGCCCCAGCATTTT. Amino acid sequence: CAWSVDLNQPQHF.